This T cell receptor (beta chain) was observed in a study of T cells in localized non-small cell lung cancer. The study's findings and limits: Longer overall survival was seen with higher T cell density measured in blood. Adjacent lung tissue had a median around 50 of the top 100 clones found in the tumor. Among the tissues sampled, uninvolved adjacent lung had the highest T cell clonality, above tumor. Since sequencing was restricted to only one region of the tumor, intratumor heterogeneity remains a possibility.

TCRdb's copy holds only in-frame clones and misses some; the assay was immunoSEQ multiplex PCR. The sample has 70,000 or so clones, approximately 84% seen once. Germline V gives CDR1 SQVTM, CDR2 ANQGSEA. This CDR3 spans 11 amino acids. Trimming took 8 bases from V and 1 from J, leaving 8 bases between them. Remarks on this clone: What it binds is not known.

This receptor was identified in a female donor of 60 years or more with stage I lung adenocarcinoma. The chain uses TRBV29-1 and TRBJ1-1; D not certain. This sample comprised peripheral blood, obtained before any cancer treatment. As DNA, the CDR3 is TGCAGCCTTACACAGAACACTGAAGCTTTCTTT. Its protein product is CSLTQNTEAFF.